What follows are 19 T cell receptor beta chains derived from one specimen sequenced in a study of T cell changes during pregnancy in multiple sclerosis. Assay used: immunoSEQ multiplex PCR; TCRdb lists only in-frame clones, some missing. The sample consists of over 45,000 clones, roughly nine tenths of them appearing once. Sequencing was performed on CD4+ T cells from peripheral blood mononuclear cells, taken in the third trimester of pregnancy. These receptors were taken from a female donor with multiple sclerosis, enrolled in a pregnancy study.

The chain has TRBV19 and TRBJ1-2; 8 bases are shared with TRBD1. This CDR3 has 13 residues. Germline loops: CDR1 LNHDA, CDR2 SQIVND (reference sequence). After removal of 5 bases from V and 4 bases from J, the junction contained 3 bases not matched to a gene. The CDR3 DNA follows: TGTGCCAGTAGTGAAGACAGGGGCTATGGCTACACCTTC. Encoded protein: CASSEDRGYGYTF.

The chain is built from TRBV2 and TRBJ2-1; D not resolved. The CDR3 extends over 12 amino acids. The germline gives CDR1 SNHLY, CDR2 FYNNEI. Trimming left V 7 bases short and J 5 bases short, with 9 bases between. The CDR3 loop reads CASTYHDNEQFF. The CDR3 DNA follows: TGTGCCAGCACCTACCACGACAATGAGCAGTTCTTC. The full variable domain, in which reference TRBV2 and TRBJ2-1 provide the parts outside the CDR3, is EPEVTQTPSHQVTQMGQEVILRCVPISNHLYFYWYRQILGQKVEFLVSFYNNEISEKSEIFDDQFSVERPDGSNFTLKIRSTKLEDSAMYFCASTYHDNEQFFGPGTRLTVL.

This sequence joins TRBV5-1 and TRBJ1-1, with D possibly being TRBD1 (5 bases). The germline CDR1 and CDR2 sequences are SGHRS and YFSETQ. This CDR3 contains 15 residues. The ends were cut back, 3 bases at V and 1 base at J, with 13 bases in the middle. The CDR3 is CASSWGGGRNTEAFF. The CDR3 region has the DNA TGCGCCAGCAGCTGGGGCGGGGGGAGGAACACTGAAGCTTTCTTT.

The CDR3 DNA is TGTGCCAGCAGTTTTGGGACAGCTAATGAAAAACTGTTTTTT. This translates into CASSFGTANEKLFF. The J gene is TRBJ1-4, the V gene TRBV2, with 7 positions matching TRBD1. Germline CDR1 reads SNHLY; CDR2 reads FYNNEI. This CDR3 comprises 14 residues. After removal of 5 bases from V and 3 bases from J, the junction contained 3 bases not matched to a gene.

The rearrangement links TRBV19 to TRBJ2-4; TRBD1 matches at 11 bases. The germline V gene has CDR1 LNHDA and CDR2 SQIVND (reference sequence). V lost 5 bases to trimming and J lost 9 bases; unmatched junction nucleotides: 6. This CDR3 is built from 14 residues. The chain's CDR3 is CASSSGTGGTIQYF. CDR3 nucleotide sequence: TGTGCCAGTAGTTCCGGGACAGGGGGTACCATTCAGTACTTC.

The genes are TRBV2 and TRBJ2-3; D is uncertain. Looked up from germline, CDR1 is SNHLY and CDR2 is FYNNEI. The ends were cut back, 11 bases at V and 2 bases at J, with 14 bases in the middle. The CDR3 length is 13 residues. CDR3 coding DNA: TGTGCCGGCAATCCCCCAAACACAGATACGCAGTATTTT. Translated: CAGNPPNTDTQYF.

The V and J genes are TRBV19 and TRBJ2-3; 14 bases match TRBD2. Germline lookup yields CDR1 LNHDA and CDR2 SQIVND (reference sequence). Trimming took 6 bases from V and 0 from J; bases not matched to a gene: 5. This CDR3 region has 17 residues. CDR3 protein: CASSGLAGGRSTDTQYF. The DNA for the CDR3 is TGTGCCAGTAGCGGACTAGCGGGGGGTCGAAGCACAGATACGCAGTATTTT.

This rearrangement joins TRBV18 to TRBJ1-6; 9 bases align to TRBD1. J was trimmed by 7 bases and V by 2 bases; bases with no gene match: 9. CDR1 is KGHSH, CDR2 LQKENI, per germline. There are 17 residues in the CDR3. The CDR3 bases are TGTGCCAGCTCACCATGGGACAGGGTCCTTTACAATTCACCCCTCCACTTT. It translates to CASSPWDRVLYNSPLHF.

V and J are TRBV10-3 and TRBJ1-2, with D tentatively TRBD1 (5 bases). The V gene's germline CDR1 is ENHRY and CDR2 SYGVKD. With 1 base removed from V and 13 bases from J, the gap between germline ends came to 13 bases. CDR3 length: 12 residues. Written as DNA, the CDR3 is TGTGCCATCAGTGAGTGGCAGGGTATTCCCACCTTC. Its protein product is CAISEWQGIPTF.

The genes are TRBV18 and TRBJ1-2; the D is unclear. Trimming pared 0 bases from V and 7 bases from J, leaving 24 bases between. This CDR3 is 18 amino acids long. Germline V gives CDR1 KGHSH, CDR2 LQKENI. For the CDR3, the DNA is TGTGCCAGCTCACCACCTCTAGCGGTCCCCGAGAAAAGACGTGGCTACACCTTC. Translated, it gives CASSPPLAVPEKRRGYTF.

The V and J genes are TRBV13 and TRBJ2-3, with 9 bases identical to TRBD2. The junction had 9 bases not matched to a gene; V was cut back by 0 bases and J by 5 bases. Germline-derived CDR1 and CDR2 are PRHDT and FYEKMQ (reference sequence). CDR3 length: 17 residues. The CDR3 region is CASSLGPMGLARDTQYF. The CDR3 DNA follows: TGTGCCAGCAGCTTAGGCCCCATGGGACTAGCTAGAGATACGCAGTATTTT.

With respect to this clone: This CDR3 is also generated by other DNA sequences in the sample. The V gene is TRBV4-2, the J gene TRBJ1-2; tentatively, D is TRBD1 (6 bases). Looked up from germline, CDR1 is LGHNA and CDR2 is YNFKEQ. The V end was cut by 0 bases, the J end by 2 bases, with 7 bases between. The CDR3 contains 14 residues. The CDR3: CASSQDQGNYGYTF. CDR3 nucleotide sequence: TGTGCCAGCAGCCAAGACCAGGGGAACTATGGCTACACCTTC.

This chain connects TRBV30 to TRBJ2-1, with 7 nucleotides matching TRBD1. This CDR3 comprises 14 residues. CDR1 and CDR2 from the germline V gene are GTSNPN and SVGIG (reference sequence). The trim removed 1 base at V and 3 bases at J, leaving 3 bases unmatched. The chain's CDR3 is CAWSEGQLYNEQFF. Here the CDR3 DNA reads TGTGCCTGGAGTGAGGGACAGCTCTACAATGAGCAGTTCTTC. The variable domain in full, with the rest retrieved from reference TRBV30 and TRBJ2-1, is SQTIHQWPATLVQPVGSPLSLECTVEGTSNPNLYWYRQAAGRGLQLLFYSVGIGQISSEVPQNLSASRPQDRQFILSSKKLLLSDSGFYLCAWSEGQLYNEQFFGPGTRLTVL.

J is TRBJ2-3 and V is TRBV6-5; the D gene is possibly TRBD1 (6 bases). Germline CDR1 and CDR2: MNHEY and SVGAGI. Trimming cost V 6 bases and J 2 bases, with 9 bases left between them. The CDR3 has 13 amino acids. As DNA, the CDR3 is TGTGCCAGCAGGGACAGTTCCACAGATACGCAGTATTTT. Its protein product is CASRDSSTDTQYF.

In this sample, this clone turned up a few times. The CDR3 loop is CASSGSRGGTGELFF. In DNA, the CDR3 is TGTGCCAGCAGCGGATCGCGGGGCGGCACCGGGGAGCTGTTTTTT. The chain has TRBV7-3 and TRBJ2-2; TRBD2 is a possible D gene (6 bases). Trimming removed 5 bases from V and 4 bases from J, with 14 bases in between. This CDR3 is built from 15 residues. The germline CDR1 and CDR2 sequences are SGHTA and FQGTGA.

This chain uses TRBV19 with TRBJ2-7; 15 nucleotides line up with TRBD2. V lost 7 bases to trimming and J lost 4 bases; unmatched junction nucleotides: 5. There are 15 residues in the CDR3. CDR1 is LNHDA and CDR2 is SQIVND in the germline V gene (reference sequence). Written as DNA, the CDR3 is TGTGCCAGTACACGGGGACTAGCGGGAGGTTACGAGCAGTACTTC. Protein: CASTRGLAGGYEQYF.

V usage is TRBV5-6 and J usage is TRBJ2-3, with 9 bases matching TRBD1. Germline V gene lookup returns CDR1 SGHDT and CDR2 YYEEEE. CDR3 length: 13 residues. V lost 10 bases to trimming and J lost 2 bases; unmatched junction nucleotides: 5. The CDR3 sequence: CAPWDRDTDTQYF. The CDR3 DNA reads as TGTGCCCCGTGGGACAGGGACACAGATACGCAGTATTTT.

The rearrangement joins TRBV7-6 to TRBJ1-1; 7 bases fit TRBD1. The CDR3 covers 14 residues. Germline CDR1 and CDR2: SGHVS and FNYEAQ. V lost 5 bases to trimming and J lost 4 bases; unmatched junction nucleotides: 7. The CDR3 DNA reads as TGTGCCAGCAGCCCTCGACAGGGTGGCACTGAAGCTTTCTTT. Amino acids: CASSPRQGGTEAFF.

The J gene is TRBJ1-4, the V gene TRBV19, with TRBD1 matching 8 bases. From germline, CDR1 is LNHDA and CDR2 SQIVND (reference sequence). This CDR3 is built from 15 residues. Germline trimming cut 5 bases from V and 3 bases from J; bases unmatched to any gene: 5. CDR3 nucleotide sequence: TGTGCCAGTAGTGCGGAGACAGGGGCTAATGAAAAACTGTTTTTT. Its protein product is CASSAETGANEKLFF.